This T cell receptor (beta chain) was recovered during a study of blood T cell repertoires in COVID-19. Study overall: There were acute and convalescent COVID-19 samples, and they came from the United States, Italy and Spain.

Participants were aged 18 to 89 years from 20 to 30 US areas. This clone was counted a single time. Per the original methods: Reference gene primer amplification in the assay estimated nucleated cell counts. Measured with immunoSEQ multiplex PCR; TCRdb has only the in-frame clones, and not every one. That table supplies the V and J calls and clone size; D and trimming were determined from the DNA. The sample shows 350,000 to 400,000 clones, about 89% of them seen only once. The V end lost 4 bases, the J end lost 10 bases, and 15 bases lay between the germline ends. Germline assignment: CDR1 SGDLS and CDR2 YYNGEE. This CDR3 contains 14 residues.

The gene calls are TRBV9 and TRBJ1-6, with a tentative D call TRBD1 (5 bases). The sequence was obtained from a woman in her forties who had been exposed to COVID-19. Material for sequencing was PBMCs or T cells enriched from blood (not recorded which). CDR3: CASSPPPGSSPLHF. The CDR3 DNA reads as TGTGCCAGCAGCCCCCCGCCAGGGTCCTCACCCCTCCACTTT.